This is a list of T cell receptor beta chains from one sample in a study of OX40 agonist ivuxolimab in advanced cancers. The method was immunoSEQ multiplex PCR; TCRdb's version includes in-frame clones alone and lacks a portion of them. The sample has 77,000 or so clones; 90% are singletons. The sample here was CD4+ or CD8+ T cells sorted from blood, taken in a trial of the OX40 agonist ivuxolimab. The receptors were gathered from an adult with an advanced solid tumor such as melanoma, head and neck, liver or kidney cancer. Both conserved end residues are trimmed from each CDR3. The D gene is left open where the match is weak. A row's size may be missing; if present it is once, few, many or a size class.

d_call	v_call	j_call	clone_size	cdr3_aa
.	TRBV28	TRBJ1-1	.	ASSLWAGVNTEAF
.	TRBV6-5	TRBJ2-7	.	ASSQGGAPYEQY
.	TRBV5-4	TRBJ2-2	.	ASSAPPGPTGELF
TRBD1	TRBV6-1	TRBJ2-5	.	ASSQGEETQY
.	TRBV19	TRBJ2-4	once	ASSISPGEKGKNIQY
.	TRBV2	TRBJ1-2	.	ASSGSGPHYT
.	TRBV4-1	TRBJ2-1	.	ASSQERGFSSYNEQF
.	TRBV7-3	TRBJ1-5	.	ASSLRAARDVQSGQPQH
.	TRBV6-5	TRBJ1-1	.	ASRRVRDTEAF
TRBD1	TRBV7-9	TRBJ2-1	.	ASSLRDSYNEQF
.	TRBV18	TRBJ2-7	.	ASSPGTSGEQY
TRBD1	TRBV5-1	TRBJ2-3	.	ASSLGTDLSTDTQY
.	TRBV28	TRBJ2-7	.	ASSLTNYEQY
TRBD2	TRBV5-1	TRBJ2-5	.	ASSLIAGETQY
.	TRBV6-1	TRBJ1-6	.	ASRGPDSPLH
TRBD1	TRBV19	TRBJ2-2	.	ASIRQGVGSGELF
.	TRBV4-3	TRBJ2-1	.	ASSQGERQQF
.	TRBV6-6	TRBJ2-1	.	ASSLTRYNEQF
.	TRBV7-3	TRBJ2-1	.	ASSRGGLSYNEQF
TRBD1	TRBV4-1	TRBJ1-4	.	ASRTTGAPDEKLF
.	TRBV28	TRBJ2-3	.	ASSLTTDTQY
.	TRBV7-8	TRBJ1-3	.	ASSQRGVGNTIY